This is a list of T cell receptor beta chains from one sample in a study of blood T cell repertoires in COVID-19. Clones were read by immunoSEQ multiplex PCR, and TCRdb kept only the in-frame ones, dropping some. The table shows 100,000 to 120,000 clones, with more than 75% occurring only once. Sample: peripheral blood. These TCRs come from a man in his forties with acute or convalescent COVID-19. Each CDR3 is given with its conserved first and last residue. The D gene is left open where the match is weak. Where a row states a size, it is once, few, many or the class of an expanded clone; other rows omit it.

CDR3 protein: CASSVDRGYGYTF; CDR3 DNA: TGTGCCAGCAGCGTAGACAGGGGCTATGGCTACACCTTC; clone size: .; V gene: TRBV9; J gene: TRBJ1-2; D gene: TRBD1
CDR3 protein: CASSTGYSGANVLTF; CDR3 DNA: TGTGCCAGCAGTACAGGTTACTCTGGGGCCAACGTCCTGACTTTC; clone size: .; V gene: TRBV6-2/TRBV6-3; J gene: TRBJ2-6; D gene: .
CDR3 protein: CASSLYVTANTGELFF; CDR3 DNA: TGTGCCAGCAGTTTATACGTGACAGCGAACACCGGGGAGCTGTTTTTT; clone size: .; V gene: TRBV27; J gene: TRBJ2-2; D gene: .
CDR3 protein: CASSLSRLTKNIQYF; CDR3 DNA: TGTGCCAGCAGCTTATCAAGACTCACCAAAAACATTCAGTACTTC; clone size: once; V gene: TRBV7-2; J gene: TRBJ2-4; D gene: .
CDR3 protein: CASSSGPLDTQYF; CDR3 DNA: TGTGCCAGCAGTAGCGGGCCCCTAGATACGCAGTATTTT; clone size: .; V gene: TRBV5-4; J gene: TRBJ2-3; D gene: TRBD2
CDR3 protein: CASGQGNMIDGYTF; CDR3 DNA: TGTGCCAGCGGACAGGGGAATATGATTGATGGCTACACCTTC; clone size: few; V gene: TRBV2; J gene: TRBJ1-2; D gene: TRBD1
CDR3 protein: CASSDRWGRMGGGRDEQYF; CDR3 DNA: TGTGCCAGCAGTGACCGGTGGGGTCGGATGGGCGGGGGACGGGACGAGCAGTACTTC; clone size: once; V gene: TRBV6-1; J gene: TRBJ2-7; D gene: TRBD2
CDR3 protein: CSVLGIRTSTDTQYF; CDR3 DNA: TGCAGCGTCCTAGGCATCCGAACTAGCACAGATACGCAGTATTTT; clone size: .; V gene: TRBV29-1; J gene: TRBJ2-3; D gene: .
CDR3 protein: CASRPSFRGTYEQYF; CDR3 DNA: TGTGCCAGCCGTCCGTCTTTCAGGGGAACCTACGAGCAGTACTTC; clone size: .; V gene: TRBV3-1/TRBV3-2; J gene: TRBJ2-7; D gene: .
CDR3 protein: CANRQADLSYEQYF; CDR3 DNA: TGTGCCAACAGACAGGCAGACCTCTCCTACGAGCAGTACTTC; clone size: .; V gene: TRBV6-5; J gene: TRBJ2-7; D gene: .
CDR3 protein: CAGQQDRDTEAFF; CDR3 DNA: TGTGCCGGCCAACAGGACCGAGACACTGAAGCTTTCTTT; clone size: .; V gene: TRBV6-5; J gene: TRBJ1-1; D gene: .
CDR3 protein: CASTIGLSNEQFF; CDR3 DNA: TGTGCCAGCACCATAGGACTCAGCAATGAGCAGTTCTTC; clone size: .; V gene: TRBV21-1; J gene: TRBJ2-1; D gene: .
CDR3 protein: CASSQSRTGVGEQFF; CDR3 DNA: TGTGCCAGCAGTCAGTCGCGAACAGGGGTCGGTGAGCAGTTCTTC; clone size: .; V gene: TRBV6-5; J gene: TRBJ2-1; D gene: TRBD1
CDR3 protein: CASSQAPRGIPIHGYTF; CDR3 DNA: TGTGCCAGCAGCCAAGCTCCCAGGGGTATACCCATTCATGGCTACACCTTC; clone size: .; V gene: TRBV3-1/TRBV3-2; J gene: TRBJ1-2; D gene: .
CDR3 protein: CAIATSLGPETQYF; CDR3 DNA: TGTGCCATCGCAACTAGCCTAGGGCCAGAGACCCAGTACTTC; clone size: .; V gene: TRBV10-3; J gene: TRBJ2-5; D gene: .
CDR3 protein: CSAGDGDTQYF; CDR3 DNA: TGCAGTGCCGGAGACGGAGATACGCAGTATTTT; clone size: .; V gene: TRBV20-1; J gene: TRBJ2-3; D gene: .
CDR3 protein: CASSPQTGKSYEQYF; CDR3 DNA: TGTGCCAGCAGTCCCCAGACAGGGAAAAGCTACGAGCAGTACTTC; clone size: .; V gene: TRBV6-5; J gene: TRBJ2-7; D gene: TRBD1
CDR3 protein: CASSRGLANTEAFF; CDR3 DNA: TGTGCCAGCTCGCGGGGGCTCGCGAACACTGAAGCTTTCTTT; clone size: .; V gene: TRBV7-3; J gene: TRBJ1-1; D gene: .
CDR3 protein: CAWSRGGNEQFF; CDR3 DNA: TGTGCCTGGAGCCGGGGAGGGAATGAGCAGTTCTTC; clone size: .; V gene: TRBV30; J gene: TRBJ2-1; D gene: TRBD2
CDR3 protein: CASSQGAGSYEQYF; CDR3 DNA: TGCGCCAGCAGCCAAGGGGCGGGATCCTACGAGCAGTACTTC; clone size: .; V gene: TRBV4-3; J gene: TRBJ2-7; D gene: .
CDR3 protein: CASSSRLAGERNYNEQFF; CDR3 DNA: TGTGCCAGCAGCTCTCGACTAGCGGGGGAGCGCAACTACAATGAGCAGTTCTTC; clone size: .; V gene: TRBV7-6; J gene: TRBJ2-1; D gene: TRBD2
CDR3 protein: CASSVSRADETQYF; CDR3 DNA: TGTGCCAGCAGCGTATCGAGGGCTGATGAGACCCAGTACTTC; clone size: .; V gene: TRBV9; J gene: TRBJ2-5; D gene: .
CDR3 protein: CATSDPGQGNEKLFF; CDR3 DNA: TGTGCCACCAGTGATCCGGGACAGGGGAATGAAAAACTGTTTTTT; clone size: .; V gene: TRBV24-1; J gene: TRBJ1-4; D gene: TRBD1
CDR3 protein: CASSYPAGGETQYF; CDR3 DNA: TGTGCCAGCAGTTACCCTGCAGGGGGCGAGACCCAGTACTTC; clone size: .; V gene: TRBV6-6; J gene: TRBJ2-5; D gene: TRBD1
CDR3 protein: CASSSSGGRSQPQHF; CDR3 DNA: TGTGCCAGCAGCTCTTCAGGGGGCAGGTCTCAGCCCCAGCATTTT; clone size: .; V gene: TRBV7-3; J gene: TRBJ1-5; D gene: TRBD1
CDR3 protein: CASSLDAGSGGEQFF; CDR3 DNA: TGCGCCAGCAGCTTGGACGCGGGGTCGGGAGGCGAGCAGTTCTTC; clone size: .; V gene: TRBV5-1; J gene: TRBJ2-1; D gene: TRBD2
CDR3 protein: CARNSGTEAFF; CDR3 DNA: TGTGCTCGAAACAGTGGCACTGAAGCTTTCTTT; clone size: .; V gene: TRBV12-5; J gene: TRBJ1-1; D gene: .
CDR3 protein: CAISESGIPSSYEQYF; CDR3 DNA: TGTGCCATCAGTGAGTCTGGTATCCCGAGCTCCTACGAGCAGTACTTC; clone size: .; V gene: TRBV10-3; J gene: TRBJ2-7; D gene: .
CDR3 protein: CASSFVGGLDYEQYF; CDR3 DNA: TGTGCCAGCAGCTTTGTTGGCGGGTTGGACTACGAGCAGTACTTC; clone size: .; V gene: TRBV7-2; J gene: TRBJ2-7; D gene: .
CDR3 protein: CAIRNGAPLDYEQYF; CDR3 DNA: TGTGCCATCAGAAATGGGGCACCGTTAGATTACGAGCAGTACTTC; clone size: once; V gene: TRBV10-3; J gene: TRBJ2-7; D gene: .
CDR3 protein: CASSDLDREGTNEKLFF; CDR3 DNA: TGTGCCAGCAGTGATCTGGACAGGGAAGGGACTAATGAAAAACTGTTTTTT; clone size: once; V gene: TRBV25-1; J gene: TRBJ1-4; D gene: TRBD1
CDR3 protein: CASSIGTGSYNEQFF; CDR3 DNA: TGTGCCAGCAGCATAGGGACAGGGAGCTACAATGAGCAGTTCTTC; clone size: few; V gene: TRBV7-9; J gene: TRBJ2-1; D gene: TRBD1
CDR3 protein: CASSPRVAVSPLHF; CDR3 DNA: TGTGCCTCAAGTCCCAGGGTAGCCGTTTCACCCCTCCACTTT; clone size: many; V gene: TRBV2; J gene: TRBJ1-6; D gene: .
CDR3 protein: CASSSTAGTGDGYTF; CDR3 DNA: TGTGCCAGCAGCTCCACTGCCGGGACAGGGGACGGCTACACCTTC; clone size: few; V gene: TRBV7-9; J gene: TRBJ1-2; D gene: TRBD1
CDR3 protein: CASSTGSYNQPQHF; CDR3 DNA: TGCGCCAGCAGCACCGGGTCCTACAATCAGCCCCAGCATTTT; clone size: .; V gene: TRBV5-1; J gene: TRBJ1-5; D gene: .
CDR3 protein: CSAQNNRGYTF; CDR3 DNA: TGCAGTGCTCAGAATAACAGGGGCTACACCTTC; clone size: .; V gene: TRBV20-1; J gene: TRBJ1-2; D gene: .
CDR3 protein: CAWSAIDRGRKAFF; CDR3 DNA: TGTGCCTGGAGTGCAATCGACAGGGGGCGAAAGGCTTTCTTT; clone size: .; V gene: TRBV30; J gene: TRBJ1-1; D gene: TRBD1